A single sample gave rise to the 20 T cell receptor beta chains below, sequenced in a study of OX40 agonist ivuxolimab in advanced cancers. Here immunoSEQ multiplex PCR was the method, and the copy in TCRdb shows in-frame clones only, minus some. The data hold 30,000 to 35,000 clones, with about 80% observed a single time. Material: CD4+ or CD8+ T cells sorted from blood, obtained in a trial of the OX40 agonist ivuxolimab. The receptors were sampled from an adult with an advanced solid tumor such as melanoma, head and neck, liver or kidney cancer.

V and J are TRBV5-4 and TRBJ1-4, with 10 bases lining up with TRBD1. This CDR3 contains 14 residues. Germline CDR1 is SGHNT and CDR2 is YYREEE (reference sequence). V lost 3 bases and J lost 6; bases outside the gene matches: 2. CDR3 coding DNA: TGTGCCAGCAGCTCCGGGACAGGGGATGAAAAACTGTTTTTT. It codes for CASSSGTGDEKLFF.

The rearrangement uses TRBV5-1 and TRBJ2-7, with 8 positions matching TRBD1. Germline V gene data show CDR1 as SGHRS and CDR2 as YFSETQ. J lost 2 bases, V lost 0 bases, and 4 bases had no gene match. The CDR3 consists of 15 residues. CDR3 amino acids: CASSLEAGGPYEQYF. The CDR3 bases are TGCGCCAGCAGCTTGGAGGCAGGGGGCCCCTACGAGCAGTACTTC.

The chain combines TRBV5-1 with TRBJ2-5, with 7 bases fitting TRBD2. The CDR3 sequence is 15 residues long. CDR1 and CDR2 (germline): SGHRS, YFSETQ. The V and J ends lost 5 bases and 1 base, in that order; junction bases with no gene match: 8. The CDR3 protein is CASRAETSSQETQYF. CDR3 coding DNA: TGCGCCAGCAGAGCCGAGACTAGCTCCCAAGAGACCCAGTACTTC.

The chain uses TRBV11-2 and TRBJ2-7; 7 nucleotides line up with TRBD1. There are 16 residues in the CDR3. Germline V CDR1 and CDR2: SGHAT, FQNNGV. The V and J ends lost 2 bases and 1 base, in that order; junction bases with no gene match: 8. The chain's CDR3 is CASSLTTGRNSYEQYF. CDR3 DNA: TGTGCCAGCAGCTTAACGACAGGGAGAAATTCCTACGAGCAGTACTTC.

This clone was recorded once. V gene TRBV15 combines with J gene TRBJ1-1; D is ambiguous. The V end lost 0 bases, the J end lost 5 bases, and 4 bases lay between the germline ends. This CDR3 region has 12 residues. CDR1 LNHNV and CDR2 YYDKDF come from the germline V gene (reference sequence). CDR3 amino acids: CATSRDKTEAFF. The CDR3 nucleotides are TGTGCCACCAGCAGAGACAAGACTGAAGCTTTCTTT.

This chain uses TRBV21-1 with TRBJ2-5; the table's D call, TRBD2, has no DNA check behind it. TRBV21-1 is recorded as a pseudogene. The CDR3 loop spans 17 amino acids. CDR3 sequence reads: CASSLPLLAGKMETQYF. The CDR3, as DNA: TGTGCCAGCAGCCTCCCACTCCTAGCGGGGAAGATGGAGACCCAGTACTTC.

The chain recombines TRBV15 with TRBJ1-6, with D perhaps matching TRBD1 (5 bases). V was shortened by 0 bases and J by 10 bases, with 7 bases between the two germline ends. The CDR3 spans 13 residues. Germline assignment: CDR1 LNHNV and CDR2 YYDKDF (reference sequence). CDR3 in amino acids: CATSREGQSPLHF. The CDR3 DNA is TGTGCCACCAGCAGAGAGGGGCAGTCACCCCTCCACTTT.

This rearrangement joins TRBV11-3 to TRBJ2-7; D call uncertain. Germline V gene lookup returns CDR1 SGHNT and CDR2 YENEEA. V lost 5 bases to trimming and J lost 6 bases, with 14 bases between them. The CDR3 is made up of 13 amino acids. The CDR3 bases are TGTGCCAGCAGCGCCCTGACGGGTTCCGAGCAGTACTTC. Protein: CASSALTGSEQYF.

The rearrangement uses TRBV30 and TRBJ2-6; the D gene is possibly TRBD1 (6 bases). The germline gives CDR1 GTSNPN, CDR2 SVGIG (reference sequence). The CDR3 is 18 residues long. The V gene lost 0 bases and the J gene lost 3 bases, with 18 bases spanning the gap. CDR3 in amino acids: CAWSVIGQYFGGANVLTF. CDR3 in DNA: TGTGCCTGGAGTGTAATTGGACAGTACTTTGGTGGGGCCAACGTCCTGACTTTC.

The V call is TRBV30, the J call TRBJ1-2; D not resolved. The CDR3 spans 12 residues. Germline assignment: CDR1 GTSNPN and CDR2 SVGIG (reference sequence). Trimming shortened V by 2 bases and J by 2 bases, and 6 bases separated the two germline ends. The CDR3 region has the DNA TGTGCCTGGAGTCAGTTAAACTATGGCTACACCTTC. It codes for CAWSQLNYGYTF.

The chain carries TRBV19 and TRBJ2-7; D is perhaps TRBD2 (5 bases). The ends were cut back, 4 bases at V and 4 bases at J, with 5 bases in the middle. This CDR3 region has 11 residues. CDR1 is LNHDA and CDR2 is SQIVND in the germline V gene (reference sequence). In nucleotides, the CDR3 is TGTGCCAGTAGTACGGGATACGAGCAGTACTTC. Translating it yields CASSTGYEQYF.

The chain links TRBV10-3 to TRBJ2-3; D is undetermined. Looked up from germline, CDR1 is ENHRY and CDR2 is SYGVKD. There are 15 residues in the CDR3. The V and J ends lost 3 bases and 0 bases respectively, with 10 bases between them. The CDR3 DNA reads TGTGCCATCAGTGACGTCCTTGCTAGCACAGATACGCAGTATTTT. Encoded protein: CAISDVLASTDTQYF.

The chain is built from TRBV6-5 and TRBJ2-7; no clear D gene. With 5 bases removed from V and 3 bases from J, the gap between germline ends came to 8 bases. Germline CDR1 MNHEY, CDR2 SVGAGI. The CDR3 spans 12 residues. The CDR3 DNA reads TGTGCCAGCAGTAGGGCTGTCTACGAGCAGTACTTC. Its translation: CASSRAVYEQYF.

The V and J genes are TRBV30 and TRBJ2-7; D may match TRBD1 or TRBD2 (5 bases each). The CDR3 has 13 residues. Between the trimmed V and J ends, which lost 4 bases and 3 bases, there was a span of 13 bases. In germline, CDR1 is GTSNPN, CDR2 SVGIG (reference sequence). Here the CDR3 DNA reads TGTGCCTGGACCCGGGACCTCTTCTACGAGCAGTACTTC. Residues: CAWTRDLFYEQYF.

The chain combines TRBV5-8 with TRBJ2-7; D is unclear. V was cut by 1 base and J by 8 bases, with 16 bases left in between. Germline-derived CDR1 and CDR2 are SGHTS and YDEGEE. The CDR3 contains 14 residues. CDR3 nucleotides: TGTGCCAGCAGCTTGACAGATAACTACGAGCAGCAGTACTTC. It yields the protein CASSLTDNYEQQYF.

The chain employs TRBV5-4 and TRBJ1-5, with D maybe TRBD1 (5 bases). The germline V and J ends were trimmed by 1 base and 1 base, with 6 bases remaining between them. There are 14 residues in the CDR3. CDR1 SGHNT and CDR2 YYREEE come from the germline V gene (reference sequence). The DNA of the CDR3 is TGTGCCAGCAGCTTGTGGGGGAGCAATCAGCCCCAGCATTTT. Its translation is CASSLWGSNQPQHF.

The chain couples TRBV10-3 to TRBJ2-2; D is possibly TRBD1 (5 bases). V was clipped by 6 bases and J by 4 bases, with 15 bases between them. Per germline, CDR1 ENHRY and CDR2 SYGVKD. CDR3 length equals 15 residues. The CDR3 DNA reads as TGTGCCATCAGAGACGGACAACTGGGCACCGGGGAGCTGTTTTTT. Protein product: CAIRDGQLGTGELFF.

The chain employs TRBV18 and TRBJ1-5; no definite D call. Germline-derived CDR1 and CDR2 are KGHSH and LQKENI. The CDR3 covers 13 residues. The V gene lost 3 bases and the J gene lost 4 bases, with 7 bases spanning the gap. Written as DNA, the CDR3 is TGTGCCAGCTCACCGGGCGGTAATCAGCCCCAGCATTTT. This sequence encodes CASSPGGNQPQHF. Using reference TRBV18 and TRBJ1-5 for the parts outside the CDR3, the full variable domain is NAGVMQNPRHLVRRRGQEARLRCSPMKGHSHVYWYRQLPEEGLKFMVYLQKENIIDESGMPKERFSAEFPKEGPSILRIQQVVRGDSAAYFCASSPGGNQPQHFGDGTRLSIL.

The CDR3 nucleotides read TGTGCCAGCAGTGAGGGACAGCCCAGCTACGAGCAGTACTTC. This encodes CASSEGQPSYEQYF. V and J are TRBV25-1 and TRBJ2-7; 7 bases line up with TRBD1. The CDR3 has 14 residues. V trimming: 3 bases; J trimming: 3 bases; junction bases outside the gene matches: 5. CDR1 MGHDK and CDR2 SYGVNS come from the germline V gene.

This chain links TRBV4-1 with TRBJ2-3, with 9 bases that match TRBD1. V was clipped by 0 bases and J by 3 bases; unmatched bases: 4. This CDR3 has 16 residues. Germline CDR1 is MGHRA and CDR2 is YSYEKL. In DNA, the CDR3 is TGCGCCAGCAGCCAAGAAACAGGGGGCAGGACAGATACGCAGTATTTT. This sequence encodes CASSQETGGRTDTQYF.